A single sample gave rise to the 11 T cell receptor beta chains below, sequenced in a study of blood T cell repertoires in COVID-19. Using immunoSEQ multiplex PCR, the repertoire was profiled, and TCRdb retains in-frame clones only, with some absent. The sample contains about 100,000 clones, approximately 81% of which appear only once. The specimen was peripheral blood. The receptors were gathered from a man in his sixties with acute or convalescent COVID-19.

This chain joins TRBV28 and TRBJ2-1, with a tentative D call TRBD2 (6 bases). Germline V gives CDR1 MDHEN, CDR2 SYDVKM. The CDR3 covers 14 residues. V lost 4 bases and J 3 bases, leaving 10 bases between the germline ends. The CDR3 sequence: CASSWGEVYNEQFF. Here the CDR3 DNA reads TGTGCCAGCAGTTGGGGGGAGGTCTACAATGAGCAGTTCTTC.

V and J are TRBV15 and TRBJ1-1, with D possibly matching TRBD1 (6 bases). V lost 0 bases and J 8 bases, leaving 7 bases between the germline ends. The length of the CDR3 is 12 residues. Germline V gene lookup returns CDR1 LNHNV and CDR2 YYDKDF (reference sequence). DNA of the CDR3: TGTGCCACCAGCAGAGATCAGGGGGAAGCTTTCTTT. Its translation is CATSRDQGEAFF.

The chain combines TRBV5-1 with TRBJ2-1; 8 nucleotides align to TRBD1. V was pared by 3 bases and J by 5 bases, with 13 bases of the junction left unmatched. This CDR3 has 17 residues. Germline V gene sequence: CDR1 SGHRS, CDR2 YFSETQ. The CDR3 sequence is CASSSAPSTGANNEQFF. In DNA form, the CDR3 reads TGCGCCAGCAGCTCGGCCCCCTCGACAGGGGCGAACAATGAGCAGTTCTTC.

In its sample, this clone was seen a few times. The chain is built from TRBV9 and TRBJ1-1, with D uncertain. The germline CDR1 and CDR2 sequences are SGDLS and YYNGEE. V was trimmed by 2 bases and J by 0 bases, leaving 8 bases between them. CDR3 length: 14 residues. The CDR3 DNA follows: TGTGCCAGCAGCGTCGCGGCAATGAACACTGAAGCTTTCTTT. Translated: CASSVAAMNTEAFF.

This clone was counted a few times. The CDR3 is CASSVGGQGPYEQYF. Written as DNA, the CDR3 is TGTGCCAGCAGCGTAGGGGGACAGGGGCCCTACGAGCAGTACTTC. This rearrangement joins TRBV9 to TRBJ2-7, with 10 bases fitting TRBD1. The germline V gene has CDR1 SGDLS and CDR2 YYNGEE. J lost 2 bases, V lost 0 bases, and 2 bases had no gene match. The CDR3 covers 15 residues.

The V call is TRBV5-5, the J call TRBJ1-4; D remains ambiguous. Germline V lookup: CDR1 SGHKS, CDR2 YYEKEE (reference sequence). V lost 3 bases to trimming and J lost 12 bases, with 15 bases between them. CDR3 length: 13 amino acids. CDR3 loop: CASSSRTQRELFF. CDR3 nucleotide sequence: TGTGCCAGCAGCTCCCGGACCCAGCGGGAACTGTTTTTT.

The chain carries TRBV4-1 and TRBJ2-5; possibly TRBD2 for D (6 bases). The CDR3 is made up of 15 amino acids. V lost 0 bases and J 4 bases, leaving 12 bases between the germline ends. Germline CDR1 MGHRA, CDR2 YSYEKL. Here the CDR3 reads CASSQDPGEGETQYF. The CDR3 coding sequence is TGCGCCAGCAGCCAAGATCCGGGAGAAGGAGAGACCCAGTACTTC.

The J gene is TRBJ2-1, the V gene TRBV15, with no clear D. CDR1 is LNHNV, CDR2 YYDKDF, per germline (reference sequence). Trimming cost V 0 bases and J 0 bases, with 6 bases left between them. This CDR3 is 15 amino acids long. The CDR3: CATSREQLSYNEQFF. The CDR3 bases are TGTGCCACCAGCAGAGAACAGCTCTCCTACAATGAGCAGTTCTTC.

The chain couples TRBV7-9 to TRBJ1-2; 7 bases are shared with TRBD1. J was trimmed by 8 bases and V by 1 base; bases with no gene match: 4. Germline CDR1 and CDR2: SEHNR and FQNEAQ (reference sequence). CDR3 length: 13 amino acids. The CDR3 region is CASSLGQGSGYTF. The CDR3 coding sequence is TGTGCCAGCAGCTTAGGACAGGGATCCGGCTACACCTTC.

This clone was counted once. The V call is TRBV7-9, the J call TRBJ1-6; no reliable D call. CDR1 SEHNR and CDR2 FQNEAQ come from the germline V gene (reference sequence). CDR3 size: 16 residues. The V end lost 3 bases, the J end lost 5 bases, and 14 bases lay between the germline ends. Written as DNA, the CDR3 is TGTGCCAGCAGCTTTTATACTTCGGGGAATAATTCACCCCTCCACTTT. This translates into CASSFYTSGNNSPLHF.

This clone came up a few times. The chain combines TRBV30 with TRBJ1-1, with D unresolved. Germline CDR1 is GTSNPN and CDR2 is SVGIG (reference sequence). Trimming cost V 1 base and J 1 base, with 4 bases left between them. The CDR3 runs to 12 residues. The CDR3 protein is CAWSGQNTEAFF. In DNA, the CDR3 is TGTGCCTGGAGTGGACAGAACACTGAAGCTTTCTTT.